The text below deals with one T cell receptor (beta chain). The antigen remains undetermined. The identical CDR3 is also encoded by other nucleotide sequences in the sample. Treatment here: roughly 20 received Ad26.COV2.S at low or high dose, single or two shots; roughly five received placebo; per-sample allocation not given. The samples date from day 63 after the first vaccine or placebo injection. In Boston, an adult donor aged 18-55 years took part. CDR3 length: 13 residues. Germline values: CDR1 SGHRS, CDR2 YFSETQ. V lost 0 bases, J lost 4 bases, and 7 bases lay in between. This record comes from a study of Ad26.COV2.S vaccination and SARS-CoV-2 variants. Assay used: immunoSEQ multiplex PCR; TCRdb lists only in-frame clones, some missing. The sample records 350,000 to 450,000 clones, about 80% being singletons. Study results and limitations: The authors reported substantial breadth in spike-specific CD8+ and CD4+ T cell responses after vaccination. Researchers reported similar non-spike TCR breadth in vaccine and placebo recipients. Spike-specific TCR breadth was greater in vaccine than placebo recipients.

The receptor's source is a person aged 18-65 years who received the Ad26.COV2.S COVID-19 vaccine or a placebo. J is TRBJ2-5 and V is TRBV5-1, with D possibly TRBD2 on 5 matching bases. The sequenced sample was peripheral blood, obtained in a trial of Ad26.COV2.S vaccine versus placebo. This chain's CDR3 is CASSLGGSETQYF. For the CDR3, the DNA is TGCGCCAGCAGCTTGGGAGGGTCAGAGACCCAGTACTTC. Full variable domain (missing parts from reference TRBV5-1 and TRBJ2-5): KAGVTQTPRYLIKTRGQQVTLSCSPISGHRSVSWYQQTPGQGLQFLFEYFSETQRNKGNFPGRFSGRQFSNSRSEMNVSTLELGDSALYLCASSLGGSETQYFGPGTRLLVL.